The present T cell receptor (beta chain) was sequenced within a study of blood T cell repertoires in COVID-19. Looking at the study overall: Samples of COVID-19 (acute and convalescent) were obtained from the United States, Italy and Spain. In each case, the material was cDNA or gDNA derived from T cells, B-cell-depleted T cells, or PBMCs.

The CDR3 is made up of 16 amino acids. The ends lost 0 bases at V and 2 bases at J; junction bases unmatched: 4. From germline, CDR1 is SGHNT and CDR2 YYREEE (reference sequence). In the study's own analysis: How many nucleated cells were present was estimated from reference gene primer amplification. Sequencing used immunoSEQ multiplex PCR; TCRdb keeps in-frame clones, though not all of them. V and J calls and clone size are given by that table; D and trimming were obtained from the DNA. The sample lists more than 65,000 clones, 82% occurring once. The sequenced sample consisted of peripheral blood. The chain is built from TRBV5-4 and TRBJ2-1; TRBD2 matches at 8 bases. The sequence came from a woman aged 65 to 85 with acute or convalescent COVID-19. The CDR3 reads CASSLDISGTYNEQFF. Written as DNA, the CDR3 is TGTGCCAGCAGCTTGGATATTAGCGGGACCTACAATGAGCAGTTCTTC. Full variable domain (rest looked up from reference TRBV5-4 and TRBJ2-1): ETGVTQSPTHLIKTRGQQVTLRCSSQSGHNTVSWYQQALGQGPQFIFQYYREEENGRGNFPPRFSGLQFPNYSSELNVNALELDDSALYLCASSLDISGTYNEQFFGPGTRLTVL.